A single sample is the source of the 27 T cell receptor beta chains below, sequenced in a study of cytomegalovirus exposure and HLA in healthy donors. It was with 60 Vbeta and 13 Jbeta primers that the PCR ran. Clones were sequenced by immunoSEQ multiplex PCR, and TCRdb holds only the in-frame ones, with some missing. This table has under 150,000 clones, about 78% appearing once. The specimen sequenced was PBMCs. The receptors originated from a man in his fifties in good health and CMV-seropositive.

V gene TRBV12-5 combines with J gene TRBJ2-5, with D possibly TRBD1 on 5 matching bases. Per germline, CDR1 LGHNT and CDR2 FRNRAP. CDR3 length: 13 residues. V was cut by 9 bases and J by 3 bases, with 14 bases left in between. CDR3 sequence reads: CASAGGAEETQYF. For the CDR3, the DNA is TGTGCTAGCGCCGGTGGGGCCGAAGAGACCCAGTACTTC.

This clone was counted only a few times. The rearrangement uses TRBV5-1 and TRBJ1-1; no firm D call. The germline CDR1 and CDR2 sequences are SGHRS and YFSETQ. V shed 6 bases and J shed 5 bases, with 14 bases lying between them. This CDR3 comprises 13 residues. CDR3 coding DNA: TGCGCCAGCAACAGCGGACTAGGGACTGAAGCTTTCTTT. It translates to CASNSGLGTEAFF.

V gene TRBV10-3 combines with J gene TRBJ2-5; 10 nucleotides agree with TRBD2. The CDR3 covers 19 residues. CDR1 is ENHRY, CDR2 SYGVKD, per germline. V gave up 5 bases and J gave up 5 bases; unmatched junction bases: 20. The CDR3 nucleotides read TGTGCCATCAGTCACCCACCGGCTAGCGGGGGTTCCGGGCGGGAGACCCAGTACTTC. This sequence encodes CAISHPPASGGSGRETQYF.

This chain uses TRBV19 with TRBJ2-3; a possible D gene is TRBD1 (6 bases). The CDR3 has 17 amino acids. Germline V lookup: CDR1 LNHDA, CDR2 SQIVND (reference sequence). V was trimmed by 0 bases and J by 3 bases, leaving 16 bases between them. DNA of the CDR3: TGTGCCAGTAGTATAGAGTATGGGGGCAGGGTGACAGATACGCAGTATTTT. Protein product: CASSIEYGGRVTDTQYF.

The chain links TRBV5-1 to TRBJ2-2; tentative D call: TRBD1 (6 bases). Trimming cost V 4 bases and J 1 base, with 11 bases left between them. The CDR3 sequence is 15 residues long. CDR1 and CDR2 (germline): SGHRS, YFSETQ. DNA of the CDR3: TGCGCCAGCAGCCCCCTGACAGGGAACACCGGGGAGCTGTTTTTT. Protein: CASSPLTGNTGELFF.

This clone was observed a few times. This chain uses TRBV7-2 with TRBJ1-1, with 9 bases identical to TRBD1. CDR1 and CDR2 from the germline V gene are SGHTA and FQGNSA. V lost 5 bases, J lost 3 bases, and 4 bases stayed unmatched. There are 14 residues in the CDR3. The CDR3 coding sequence is TGTGCCAGCAGCCTACGGACAGGGGACACTGAAGCTTTCTTT. It translates to CASSLRTGDTEAFF.

The chain has TRBV6-5 and TRBJ2-3; D is perhaps TRBD1 (6 bases). Trimming took 6 bases from V and 3 from J, leaving 13 bases between them. Germline assignment: CDR1 MNHEY and CDR2 SVGAGI. The CDR3 extends over 14 amino acids. The CDR3 loop is CASRPGTLTDTQYF. Here the CDR3 DNA reads TGTGCCAGCAGACCCGGGACACTTACAGATACGCAGTATTTT.

This clone was recorded only once. The chain couples TRBV7-9 to TRBJ1-4; D might be TRBD1 (5 bases). The CDR3 totals 15 residues. V dropped 5 bases and J dropped 3 bases, with 13 bases sitting between them. The germline V gene has CDR1 SEHNR and CDR2 FQNEAQ (reference sequence). The chain's CDR3 is CASSLQEGPNEKLFF. DNA of the CDR3: TGTGCCAGCAGCCTCCAGGAGGGACCTAATGAAAAACTGTTTTTT.

This clone was seen more than once but under ten times. The chain has TRBV6-1 and TRBJ1-2; the D is unclear. The ends were cut back, 2 bases at V and 7 bases at J, with 14 bases in the middle. Per germline, CDR1 MNHNS and CDR2 SASEGT. The CDR3 is 14 residues long. The CDR3 bases are TGTGCCAGCAGTGAATCGGACTCCTACGGTGGCTACACCTTC. This sequence encodes CASSESDSYGGYTF.

The CDR3 DNA follows: TGTGCCAGCAGTAATCTAGCGGGGGTCTACGAGCAGTACTTC. This encodes CASSNLAGVYEQYF. The V and J genes are TRBV6-5 and TRBJ2-7; 10 nucleotides match TRBD2. The V segment lost 5 bases and the J segment 3 bases; nucleotides outside the gene matches: 4. The CDR3 extends over 14 amino acids. CDR1 is MNHEY, CDR2 SVGAGI, per germline.

This sequence joins TRBV5-1 and TRBJ1-1; TRBD1 agrees at 9 bases. The germline V gene encodes CDR1 SGHRS and CDR2 YFSETQ. V was clipped by 3 bases and J by 5 bases; unmatched bases: 17. The CDR3 sequence is 18 residues long. CDR3 DNA sequence: TGCGCCAGCAGCTCCCAACGGGGGGACAGGGCGTCGGGTACTGAAGCTTTCTTT. Translated, it gives CASSSQRGDRASGTEAFF. Full variable domain (remainder filled in from reference TRBV5-1 and TRBJ1-1): KAGVTQTPRYLIKTRGQQVTLSCSPISGHRSVSWYQQTPGQGLQFLFEYFSETQRNKGNFPGRFSGRQFSNSRSEMNVSTLELGDSALYLCASSSQRGDRASGTEAFFGQGTRLTVV.

V is TRBV11-2 and J is TRBJ1-1; maybe TRBD1 (6 bases). Looked up from germline, CDR1 is SGHAT and CDR2 is FQNNGV. This CDR3 spans 14 amino acids. Trimming pared 0 bases from V and 5 bases from J, leaving 10 bases between. DNA for the CDR3: TGTGCCAGCAGCTTAGAACAGGGATATACTGAAGCTTTCTTT. Its translation: CASSLEQGYTEAFF.

V gene TRBV7-3 combines with J gene TRBJ2-3, with a possible D match to TRBD1 (5 bases). V lost 2 bases to trimming and J lost 4 bases, with 7 bases between them. The germline gives CDR1 SGHTA, CDR2 FQGTGA. The CDR3 spans 13 residues. For the CDR3, the DNA is TGTGCCAGCAGCTTATCCAGGGCAGATACGCAGTATTTT. This translates into CASSLSRADTQYF.

A few counts support this clone. The chain couples TRBV7-2 to TRBJ2-7; 8 nucleotides align to TRBD1. The germline V gene has CDR1 SGHTA and CDR2 FQGNSA. This CDR3 has 13 amino acids. Trimming removed 5 bases from V and 7 bases from J; junction bases left unmatched: 7. The CDR3 region has the DNA TGTGCCAGCAGCCCCCACAGGGGGGAAGAGCAGTACTTC. Residues: CASSPHRGEEQYF.

This clone has only a few counts. The rearrangement uses TRBV18 and TRBJ1-2, with 7 nucleotides matching TRBD1. J was trimmed by 4 bases and V by 3 bases; bases with no gene match: 5. Germline V gene data show CDR1 as KGHSH and CDR2 as LQKENI. CDR3 length: 14 amino acids. CDR3 coding DNA: TGTGCCAGCTCACCCCCGGGACAGTTCTATGGCTACACCTTC. Translating gives CASSPPGQFYGYTF.

This chain uses TRBV7-9 with TRBJ1-1, with 8 bases matching TRBD1. This CDR3 has 16 amino acids. V trimming: 6 bases; J trimming: 5 bases; junction bases outside the gene matches: 14. The V gene's germline CDR1 is SEHNR and CDR2 FQNEAQ (reference sequence). The DNA of the CDR3 is TGTGCCAGCAGGGAGGAGGGCAGGGGGCAGGAGACTGAAGCTTTCTTT. This sequence encodes CASREEGRGQETEAFF.

Written as DNA, the CDR3 is TGTGCCAGTAGTAGTCTAGCGGGAGCGCCAAAGGGCGGGTACTACGAGCAGTACTTC. It codes for CASSSLAGAPKGGYYEQYF. The rearrangement joins TRBV19 to TRBJ2-7; 10 positions match TRBD2. Germline V gene sequence: CDR1 LNHDA, CDR2 SQIVND (reference sequence). The CDR3 sequence is 19 residues long. After removal of 4 bases from V and 3 bases from J, the junction contained 18 bases not matched to a gene.

Remarks on this clone: Additional DNA sequences in this sample encode the identical CDR3. The J gene is TRBJ2-1, the V gene TRBV5-8; D not certain. The V end was cut by 1 base, the J end by 8 bases, with 10 bases between. CDR3 size: 13 residues. Germline V gene lookup returns CDR1 SGHTS and CDR2 YDEGEE. The CDR3 is CASSLRFGDEQFF. CDR3 coding DNA: TGTGCCAGCAGCTTGCGGTTTGGAGATGAGCAGTTCTTC.

The V and J genes are TRBV7-9 and TRBJ2-5; 8 bases are a match to TRBD2. Trimming cost V 5 bases and J 2 bases; bases outside gene matches: 10. This CDR3 is built from 16 residues. Germline V CDR1 and CDR2: SEHNR, FQNEAQ (reference sequence). The CDR3 protein is CASSPPREGPQETQYF. The DNA for the CDR3 is TGTGCCAGCAGCCCCCCACGGGAGGGTCCTCAAGAGACCCAGTACTTC. Based on the CDR3 plus reference TRBV7-9 and TRBJ2-5, the full variable domain is DTGVSQNPRHKITKRGQNVTFRCDPISEHNRLYWYRQTLGQGPEFLTYFQNEAQLEKSRLLSDRFSAERPKGSFSTLEIQRTEQGDSAMYLCASSPPREGPQETQYFGPGTRLLVL.

This sequence joins TRBV4-3 and TRBJ1-2; maybe TRBD1 (5 bases). V was pared by 4 bases and J by 4 bases, with 16 bases between. Germline-derived CDR1 and CDR2 are LGHNA and YSLEER. The CDR3 spans 15 residues. The CDR3 here is CASSPDMTATYGYTF. The CDR3 nucleotides are TGCGCCAGCAGCCCTGACATGACAGCTACCTATGGCTACACCTTC.

This chain uses TRBV6-5 with TRBJ2-1; D not resolved. There are 13 residues in the CDR3. Germline assignment: CDR1 MNHEY and CDR2 SVGAGI. V lost 0 bases to trimming and J lost 8 bases, with 8 bases between them. The CDR3 sequence: CASSYSSTDEQFF. The CDR3 DNA reads TGTGCCAGCAGTTACTCGAGTACGGATGAGCAGTTCTTC.

The V gene is TRBV5-8, the J gene TRBJ1-5; D may be TRBD1 (5 bases). Germline CDR1 SGHTS, CDR2 YDEGEE. The CDR3 length is 14 residues. V lost 4 bases, J lost 0 bases, and 8 bases lay in between. The CDR3 is CASSPGGSNQPQHF. The CDR3 nucleotides are TGTGCCAGCAGCCCCGGGGGTAGCAATCAGCCCCAGCATTTT.

The gene calls are TRBV6-5 and TRBJ1-2; the D is unclear. CDR3 size: 15 residues. CDR1 and CDR2 from the germline V gene are MNHEY and SVGAGI. V was trimmed by 4 bases and J by 5 bases, leaving 17 bases between them. CDR3 protein: CASSFSAGSRYGYTF. The CDR3 coding sequence is TGTGCCAGCAGTTTCTCGGCGGGGTCTCGGTATGGCTACACCTTC.

In this sample, this clone turned up a few times. CDR3 nucleotide sequence: TGTGCCAGCAAGGGGGACAGGGCCTATGGCTACACCTTC. Its translation: CASKGDRAYGYTF. The gene calls are TRBV6-1 and TRBJ1-2, with TRBD1 identical over 9 bases. J gave up 4 bases and V 7 bases, and 4 bases lay outside the gene matches. Germline assignment: CDR1 MNHNS and CDR2 SASEGT. This CDR3 is 13 amino acids long.

The CDR3 is CASSLVTGVTDTQYF. The CDR3 DNA sequence: TGTGCCAGCAGCTTGGTGACAGGGGTGACAGATACGCAGTATTTT. J is TRBJ2-3 and V is TRBV5-6, with TRBD1 identical over 8 bases. The CDR3 covers 15 residues. Germline values: CDR1 SGHDT, CDR2 YYEEEE. V lost 0 bases and J lost 3; bases outside the gene matches: 3.

The genes are TRBV5-1 and TRBJ2-1, with D possibly being TRBD1 (6 bases). From germline, CDR1 is SGHRS and CDR2 YFSETQ. V dropped 3 bases and J dropped 5 bases, with 15 bases sitting between them. The CDR3 contains 15 residues. CDR3 bases: TGCGCCAGCAGCTGGGGGCGGGTAGGGGACAATGAGCAGTTCTTC. Its translation: CASSWGRVGDNEQFF.

This clone showed up just once. This chain connects TRBV18 to TRBJ1-2; D gene unclear. The germline V gene has CDR1 KGHSH and CDR2 LQKENI. CDR3 size: 16 residues. The germline V and J ends were trimmed by 2 bases and 0 bases, with 13 bases remaining between them. Here the CDR3 DNA reads TGTGCCAGCTCACCATCTGCCAGGACTCCTAACTATGGCTACACCTTC. It yields the protein CASSPSARTPNYGYTF.